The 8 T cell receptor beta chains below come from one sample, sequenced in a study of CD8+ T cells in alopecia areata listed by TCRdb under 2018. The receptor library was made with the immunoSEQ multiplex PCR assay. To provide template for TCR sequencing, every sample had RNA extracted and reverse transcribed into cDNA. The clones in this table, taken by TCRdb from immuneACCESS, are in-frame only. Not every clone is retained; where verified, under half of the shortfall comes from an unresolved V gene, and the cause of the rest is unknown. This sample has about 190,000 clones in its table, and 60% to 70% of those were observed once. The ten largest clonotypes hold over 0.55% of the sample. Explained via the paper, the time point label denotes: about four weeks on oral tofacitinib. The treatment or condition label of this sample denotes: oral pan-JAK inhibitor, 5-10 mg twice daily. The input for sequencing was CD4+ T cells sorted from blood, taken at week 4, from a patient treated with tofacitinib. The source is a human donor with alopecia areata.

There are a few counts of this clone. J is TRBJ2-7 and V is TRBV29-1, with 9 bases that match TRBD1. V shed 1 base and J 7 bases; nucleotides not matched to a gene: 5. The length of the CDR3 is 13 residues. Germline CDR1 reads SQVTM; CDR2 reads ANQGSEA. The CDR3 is CSVEGTGAGEQYF. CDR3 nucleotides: TGCAGCGTTGAAGGGACAGGGGCGGGGGAGCAGTACTTC.

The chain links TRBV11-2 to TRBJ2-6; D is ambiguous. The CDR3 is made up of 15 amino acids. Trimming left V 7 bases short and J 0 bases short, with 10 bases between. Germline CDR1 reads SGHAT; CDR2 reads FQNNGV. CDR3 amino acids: CASTRLRSGANVLTF. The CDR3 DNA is TGTGCCAGCACCCGCCTCCGCTCTGGGGCCAACGTCCTGACTTTC. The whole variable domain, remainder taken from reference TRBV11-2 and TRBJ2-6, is EAGVAQSPRYKIIEKRQSVAFWCNPISGHATLYWYQQILGQGPKLLIQFQNNGVVDDSQLPKDRFSAERLKGVDSTLKIQPAKLEDSAVYLCASTRLRSGANVLTFGAGSRLTVL.

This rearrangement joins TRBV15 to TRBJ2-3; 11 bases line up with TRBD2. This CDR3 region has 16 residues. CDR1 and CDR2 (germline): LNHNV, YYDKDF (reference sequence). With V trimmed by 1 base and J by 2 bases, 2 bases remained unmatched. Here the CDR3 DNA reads TGTGCCACCAGCAGAGGACTAGCGGGACTCACAGATACGCAGTATTTT. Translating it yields CATSRGLAGLTDTQYF.

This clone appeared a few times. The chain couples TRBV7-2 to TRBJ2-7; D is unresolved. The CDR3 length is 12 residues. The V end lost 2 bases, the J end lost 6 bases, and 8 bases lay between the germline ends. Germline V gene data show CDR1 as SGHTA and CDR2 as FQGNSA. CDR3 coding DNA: TGTGCCAGCAGCTTATCCCGAGCCGAGCAGTACTTC. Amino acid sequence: CASSLSRAEQYF. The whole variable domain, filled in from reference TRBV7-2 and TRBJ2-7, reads GAGVSQSPSNKVTEKGKDVELRCDPISGHTALYWYRQSLGQGLEFLIYFQGNSAPDKSGLPSDRFSAERTGGSVSTLTIQRTQQEDSAVYLCASSLSRAEQYFGPGTRLTVT.

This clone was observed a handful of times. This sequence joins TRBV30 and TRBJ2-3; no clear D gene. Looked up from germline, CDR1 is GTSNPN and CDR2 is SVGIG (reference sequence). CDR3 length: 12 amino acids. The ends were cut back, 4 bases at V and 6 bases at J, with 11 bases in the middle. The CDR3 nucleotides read TGTGCCTGGACGATCGTAAGGGATACGCAGTATTTT. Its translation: CAWTIVRDTQYF.

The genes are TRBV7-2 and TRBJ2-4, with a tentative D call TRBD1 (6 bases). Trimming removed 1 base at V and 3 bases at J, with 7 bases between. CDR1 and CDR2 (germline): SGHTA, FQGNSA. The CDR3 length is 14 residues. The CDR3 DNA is TGTGCCAGCAGCTTAGACAGGGTCAAAAACATTCAGTACTTC. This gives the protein CASSLDRVKNIQYF.

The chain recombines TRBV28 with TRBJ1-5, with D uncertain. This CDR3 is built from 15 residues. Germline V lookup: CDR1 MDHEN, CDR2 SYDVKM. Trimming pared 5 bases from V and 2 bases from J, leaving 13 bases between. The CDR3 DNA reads TGTGCCAGCAGTACGACACGGGAGGGCAATCAGCCCCAGCATTTT. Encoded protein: CASSTTREGNQPQHF.

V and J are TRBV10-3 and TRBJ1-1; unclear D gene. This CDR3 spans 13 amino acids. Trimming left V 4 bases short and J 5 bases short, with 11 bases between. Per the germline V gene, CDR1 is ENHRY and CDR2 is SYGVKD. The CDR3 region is CAISGVVGTEAFF. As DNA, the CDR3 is TGTGCCATCAGTGGGGTGGTTGGGACTGAAGCTTTCTTT.